The 11 T cell receptor beta chains in this list originate from one sample, sequenced in a study of T-cell reconstitution after alpha-beta-depleted transplantation in children. Construction of the TCRbeta library involved unique molecular identifiers. TCRdb reanalysed the PCR reads using MiXCR and keeps one entry per CDR3 protein. The sample lists around 670,000 distinct CDR3 sequences, around 13% seen once, with 0.65% to 0.9% in the top ten. The source was PBMCs, collected before TCRalphabeta/CD19-depleted stem cell transplant. The receptors originated from a girl aged 2 to 9 with congenital amegakaryocytic thrombocytopenia, due to receive a stem cell transplant.

Turning to this clonotype: A much larger clone sits a single nucleotide away, making a read error possible. The chain carries TRBV5-1 and TRBJ2-3, with TRBD1 matching over 8 bases. Germline CDR1 reads SGHRS; CDR2 reads YFSETQ. After removal of 1 base from V and 4 bases from J, the junction contained 8 bases not matched to a gene. This CDR3 is 16 amino acids long. The CDR3 coding sequence is TGCGCCAGCAGCTTGTGGACCGGACAGGGCTCAGATACGCAGTATTTT. Its translation is CASSLWTGQGSDTQYF.

This clonotype was seen repeatedly, ten times or more. This chain links TRBV5-6 with TRBJ2-3; 13 bases are a match to TRBD2. V was clipped by 2 bases and J by 4 bases; unmatched bases: 4. Germline V gives CDR1 SGHDT, CDR2 YYEEEE. The CDR3 runs to 16 residues. CDR3: CASSLLAGGPSDTQYF. In DNA, the CDR3 is TGTGCCAGCAGCTTACTAGCGGGAGGGCCGTCAGATACGCAGTATTTT. Looking up the rest from reference TRBV5-6 and TRBJ2-3 gives the full variable domain: DAGVTQSPTHLIKTRGQQVTLRCSPKSGHDTVSWYQQALGQGPQFIFQYYEEEERQRGNFPDRFSGHQFPNYSSELNVNALLLGDSALYLCASSLLAGGPSDTQYFGPGTRLTVL.

The chain uses TRBV7-6 and TRBJ2-2, with TRBD2 matching over 9 bases. This CDR3 is 14 amino acids long. V lost 6 bases, J lost 7 bases, and 6 bases stayed unmatched. CDR1 and CDR2 (germline): SGHVS, FNYEAQ. CDR3 loop: CASRVAGVDGELFF. CDR3 DNA: TGTGCCAGCAGAGTAGCGGGAGTAGACGGGGAGCTGTTTTTT.

This clonotype was recorded at least ten times. The rearrangement links TRBV20-1 to TRBJ1-1, with TRBD1 matching over 8 bases. The CDR3 length is 16 residues. Germline V gives CDR1 DFQATT, CDR2 SNEGSKA (reference sequence). V lost 2 bases to trimming and J lost 3 bases; unmatched junction nucleotides: 11. In nucleotides, the CDR3 is TGCAGTGCTAGATCGGAGGACAGGGCCCTTTACACTGAAGCTTTCTTT. Translated: CSARSEDRALYTEAFF.

This clonotype was recorded at least ten times. This chain uses TRBV7-2 with TRBJ1-5; 12 positions match TRBD1. V shed 6 bases and J 5 bases; nucleotides not matched to a gene: 5. Germline V CDR1 and CDR2: SGHTA, FQGNSA. The CDR3 length is 15 residues. This CDR3 is CASRAGTGGYQPQHF. CDR3 DNA sequence: TGTGCCAGCAGGGCCGGGACAGGGGGCTATCAGCCCCAGCATTTT.

Only a few counts were recorded for this clonotype. The DNA for the CDR3 is TGCAGTGCTCCCAATTCGGGACCAAGTGGGTACAATGAGCAGTTCTTC. It encodes CSAPNSGPSGYNEQFF. This rearrangement joins TRBV20-1 to TRBJ2-1; TRBD1 or TRBD2 may be the D gene (5 bases each). Trimming pared 5 bases from V and 4 bases from J, leaving 21 bases between. Germline V gene lookup returns CDR1 DFQATT and CDR2 SNEGSKA (reference sequence). The CDR3 is made up of 16 amino acids.

This rearrangement joins TRBV2 to TRBJ2-7; D gene ambiguous. Germline CDR1 is SNHLY and CDR2 is FYNNEI. V gave up 7 bases and J gave up 6 bases, with 16 bases separating them. The CDR3 has 13 residues. CDR3 in amino acids: CASTVGSLREQYF. In DNA form, the CDR3 reads TGTGCCAGCACAGTCGGTAGCCTGCGCGAGCAGTACTTC.

The rearrangement uses TRBV5-5 and TRBJ2-3, with TRBD2 matching 7 bases. CDR1 and CDR2 from the germline V gene are SGHKS and YYEKEE (reference sequence). After removal of 3 bases from V and 3 bases from J, the junction contained 10 bases not matched to a gene. The CDR3 has 16 residues. CDR3 protein: CASSSKSGTGTDTQYF. The CDR3 nucleotides read TGTGCCAGCAGCTCTAAAAGCGGGACGGGGACAGATACGCAGTATTTT. Supplemented by reference TRBV5-5 and TRBJ2-3, the full variable domain reads DAGVTQSPTHLIKTRGQQVTLRCSPISGHKSVSWYQQVLGQGPQFIFQYYEKEERGRGNFPDRFSARQFPNYSSELNVNALLLGDSALYLCASSSKSGTGTDTQYFGPGTRLTVL.

This clonotype was seen ten or more times. The DNA of the CDR3 is TGTGCCAGCAGACCAAGGCGCGGAACGATCAATGAGCAGTTCTTC. This translates into CASRPRRGTINEQFF. The rearrangement uses TRBV7-9 and TRBJ2-1; D remains ambiguous. This CDR3 is 15 amino acids long. Trimming removed 6 bases at V and 6 bases at J, with 18 bases between. Looked up from germline, CDR1 is SEHNR and CDR2 is FQNEAQ (reference sequence).

This clonotype was seen at least ten times. The chain carries TRBV20-1 and TRBJ1-2; TRBD1 might be the D (6 bases). CDR3 length: 12 residues. Germline V gene lookup returns CDR1 DFQATT and CDR2 SNEGSKA (reference sequence). The V and J ends lost 3 bases and 5 bases respectively, with 10 bases between them. The CDR3 loop reads CSAREGQYGYTF. The CDR3 nucleotides are TGCAGTGCTAGGGAAGGACAGTATGGCTACACCTTC.

The table lists this clonotype with many counts. The CDR3 reads CAIGLSRDEQYF. The DNA for the CDR3 is TGTGCCATCGGACTGTCTAGGGACGAGCAGTACTTC. The chain couples TRBV10-3 to TRBJ2-7, with TRBD2 as a possible D gene (5 bases). Trimming removed 8 bases from V and 5 bases from J, with 13 bases in between. CDR1 and CDR2 (germline): ENHRY, SYGVKD. The CDR3 has 12 amino acids.